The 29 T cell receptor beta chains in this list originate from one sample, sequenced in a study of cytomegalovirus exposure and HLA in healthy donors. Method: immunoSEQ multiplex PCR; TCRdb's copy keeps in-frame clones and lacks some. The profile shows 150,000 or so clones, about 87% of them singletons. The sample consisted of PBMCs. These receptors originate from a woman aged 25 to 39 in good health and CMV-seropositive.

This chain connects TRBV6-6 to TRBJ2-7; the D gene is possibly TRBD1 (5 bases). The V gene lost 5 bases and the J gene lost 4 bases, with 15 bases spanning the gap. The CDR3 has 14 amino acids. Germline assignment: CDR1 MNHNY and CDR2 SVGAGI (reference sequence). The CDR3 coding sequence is TGTGCCAGCAGTCCCGCAGGACACCAATACGAGCAGTACTTC. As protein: CASSPAGHQYEQYF.

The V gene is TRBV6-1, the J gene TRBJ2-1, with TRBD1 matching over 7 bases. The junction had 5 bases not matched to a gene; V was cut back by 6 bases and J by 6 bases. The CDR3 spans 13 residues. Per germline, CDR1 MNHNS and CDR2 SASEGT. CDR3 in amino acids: CASRTTGSNEQFF. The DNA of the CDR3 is TGTGCCAGCAGGACGACAGGGAGCAATGAGCAGTTCTTC.

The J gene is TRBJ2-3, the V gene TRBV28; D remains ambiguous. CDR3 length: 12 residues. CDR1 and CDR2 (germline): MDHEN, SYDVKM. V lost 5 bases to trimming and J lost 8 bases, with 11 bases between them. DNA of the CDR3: TGTGCCAGCAGTGTCACAGCAGGTACGCAGTATTTT. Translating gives CASSVTAGTQYF.

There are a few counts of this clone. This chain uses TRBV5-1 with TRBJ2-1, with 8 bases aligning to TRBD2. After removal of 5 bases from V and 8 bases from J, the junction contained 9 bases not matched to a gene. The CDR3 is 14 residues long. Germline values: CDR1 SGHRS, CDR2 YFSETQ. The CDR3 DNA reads TGCGCCAGCAGTTTAAAGCGGGAGATGCATGAGCAGTTCTTC. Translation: CASSLKREMHEQFF.

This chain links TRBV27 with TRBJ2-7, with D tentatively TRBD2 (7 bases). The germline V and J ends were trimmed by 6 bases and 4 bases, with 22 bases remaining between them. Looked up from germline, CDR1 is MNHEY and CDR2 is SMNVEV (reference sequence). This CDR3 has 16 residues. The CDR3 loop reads CASSPGGGPKWYEQYF. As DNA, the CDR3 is TGTGCCAGCAGCCCTGGGGGGGGGCCGAAGTGGTACGAGCAGTACTTC.

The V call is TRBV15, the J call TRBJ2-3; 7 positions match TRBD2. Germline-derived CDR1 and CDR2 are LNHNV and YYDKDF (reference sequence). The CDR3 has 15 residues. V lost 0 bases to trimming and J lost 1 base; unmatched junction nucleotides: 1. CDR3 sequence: CATSRDGRGTDTQYF. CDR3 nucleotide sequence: TGTGCCACCAGCAGAGATGGGAGGGGCACAGATACGCAGTATTTT.

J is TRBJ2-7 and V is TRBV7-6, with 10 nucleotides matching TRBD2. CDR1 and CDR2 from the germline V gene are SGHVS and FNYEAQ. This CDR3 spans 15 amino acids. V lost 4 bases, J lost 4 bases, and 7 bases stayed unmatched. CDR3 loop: CASSSKQGLAYEQYF. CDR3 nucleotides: TGTGCCAGCAGCTCGAAACAGGGACTAGCGTACGAGCAGTACTTC.

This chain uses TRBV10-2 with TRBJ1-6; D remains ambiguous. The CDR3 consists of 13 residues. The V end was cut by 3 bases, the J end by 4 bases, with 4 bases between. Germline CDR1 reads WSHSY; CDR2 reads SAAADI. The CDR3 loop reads CASSERYNSPLHF. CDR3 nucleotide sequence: TGCGCCAGCAGTGAACGGTATAATTCACCCCTCCACTTT.

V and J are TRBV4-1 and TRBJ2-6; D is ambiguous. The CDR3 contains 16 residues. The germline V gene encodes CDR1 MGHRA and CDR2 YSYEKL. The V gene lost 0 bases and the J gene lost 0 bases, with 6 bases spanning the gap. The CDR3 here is CASSQDLASGANVLTF. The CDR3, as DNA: TGCGCCAGCAGCCAAGACTTAGCCTCTGGGGCCAACGTCCTGACTTTC.

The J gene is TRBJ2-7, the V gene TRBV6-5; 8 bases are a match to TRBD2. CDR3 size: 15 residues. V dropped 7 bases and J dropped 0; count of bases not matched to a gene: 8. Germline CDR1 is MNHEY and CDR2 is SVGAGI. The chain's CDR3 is CASTPRGGSSYEQYF. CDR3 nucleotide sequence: TGTGCCAGCACCCCCCGGGGGGGGAGCTCCTACGAGCAGTACTTC.

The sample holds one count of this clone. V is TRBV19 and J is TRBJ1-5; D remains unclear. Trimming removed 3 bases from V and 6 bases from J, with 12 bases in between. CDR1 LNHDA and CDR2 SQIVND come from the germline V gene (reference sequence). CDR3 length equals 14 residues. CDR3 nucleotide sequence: TGTGCCAGTAGTATCGAGAACGTCCCTCAGCCCCAGCATTTT. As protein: CASSIENVPQPQHF.

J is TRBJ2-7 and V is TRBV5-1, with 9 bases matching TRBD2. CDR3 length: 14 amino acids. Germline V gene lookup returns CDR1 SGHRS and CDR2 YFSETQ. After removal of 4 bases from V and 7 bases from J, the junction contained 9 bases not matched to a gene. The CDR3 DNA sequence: TGCGCCAGCAGCCGCGAACCTAGCGGGACAGAGCAGTACTTC. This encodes CASSREPSGTEQYF.

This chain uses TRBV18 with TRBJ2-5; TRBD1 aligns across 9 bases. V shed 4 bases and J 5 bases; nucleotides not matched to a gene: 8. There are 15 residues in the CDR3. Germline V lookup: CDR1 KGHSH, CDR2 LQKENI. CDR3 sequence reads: CASSQRTGVGETQYF. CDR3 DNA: TGTGCCAGCTCACAGCGGACAGGGGTTGGGGAGACCCAGTACTTC.

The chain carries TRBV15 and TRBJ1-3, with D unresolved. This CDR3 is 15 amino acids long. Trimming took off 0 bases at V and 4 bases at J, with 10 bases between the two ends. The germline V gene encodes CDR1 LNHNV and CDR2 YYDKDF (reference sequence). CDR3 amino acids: CATSREGRSGNTIYF. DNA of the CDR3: TGTGCCACCAGCAGAGAGGGCAGGTCCGGAAACACCATATATTTT.

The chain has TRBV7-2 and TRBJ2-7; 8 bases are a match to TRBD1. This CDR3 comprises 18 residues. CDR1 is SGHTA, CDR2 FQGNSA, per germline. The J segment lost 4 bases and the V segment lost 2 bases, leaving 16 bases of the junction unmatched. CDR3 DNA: TGTGCCAGCAGCTTATTAAGGAGGGGCGGGACAGGAGTTTACGAGCAGTACTTC. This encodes CASSLLRRGGTGVYEQYF.

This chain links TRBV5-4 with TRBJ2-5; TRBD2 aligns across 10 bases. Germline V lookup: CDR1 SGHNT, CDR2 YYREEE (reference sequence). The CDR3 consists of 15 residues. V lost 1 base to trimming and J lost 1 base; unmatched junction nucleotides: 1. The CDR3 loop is CASSLLAGVQETQYF. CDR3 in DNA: TGTGCCAGCAGCTTGCTAGCGGGAGTCCAAGAGACCCAGTACTTC.

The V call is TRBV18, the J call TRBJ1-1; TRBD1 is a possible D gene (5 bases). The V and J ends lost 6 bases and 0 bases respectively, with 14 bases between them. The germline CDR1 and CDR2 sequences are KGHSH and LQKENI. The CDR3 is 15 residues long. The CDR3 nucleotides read TGTGCCAGCTCGCCTAGCGGGGCCTTGAACACTGAAGCTTTCTTT. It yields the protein CASSPSGALNTEAFF. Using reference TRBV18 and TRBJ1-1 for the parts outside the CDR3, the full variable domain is NAGVMQNPRHLVRRRGQEARLRCSPMKGHSHVYWYRQLPEEGLKFMVYLQKENIIDESGMPKERFSAEFPKEGPSILRIQQVVRGDSAAYFCASSPSGALNTEAFFGQGTRLTVV.

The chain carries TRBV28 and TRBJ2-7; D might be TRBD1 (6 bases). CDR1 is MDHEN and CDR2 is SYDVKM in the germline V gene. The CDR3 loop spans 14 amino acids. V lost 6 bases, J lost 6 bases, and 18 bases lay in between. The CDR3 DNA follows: TGTGCCAGCAGCTGCACAGGGTTTCGTTGCGAGCAGTACTTC. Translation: CASSCTGFRCEQYF.

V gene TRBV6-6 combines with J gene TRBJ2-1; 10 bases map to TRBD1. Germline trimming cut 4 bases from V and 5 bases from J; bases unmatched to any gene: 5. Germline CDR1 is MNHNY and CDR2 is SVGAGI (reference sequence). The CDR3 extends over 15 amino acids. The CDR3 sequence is CASSFGQGVNNEQFF. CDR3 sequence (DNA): TGTGCCAGCAGTTTTGGACAGGGGGTCAACAATGAGCAGTTCTTC.

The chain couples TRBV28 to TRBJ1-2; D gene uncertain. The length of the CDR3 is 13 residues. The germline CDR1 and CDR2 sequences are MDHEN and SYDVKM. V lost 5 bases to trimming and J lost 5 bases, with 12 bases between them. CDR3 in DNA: TGTGCCAGCAGTGCGCCGGGGAGATATGGCTACACCTTC. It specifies CASSAPGRYGYTF.

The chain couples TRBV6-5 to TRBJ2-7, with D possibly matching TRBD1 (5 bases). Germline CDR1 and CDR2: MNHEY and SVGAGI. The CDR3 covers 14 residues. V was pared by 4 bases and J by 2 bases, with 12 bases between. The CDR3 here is CASSFGRATYEQYF. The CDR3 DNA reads TGTGCCAGCAGTTTTGGCAGGGCAACCTACGAGCAGTACTTC.

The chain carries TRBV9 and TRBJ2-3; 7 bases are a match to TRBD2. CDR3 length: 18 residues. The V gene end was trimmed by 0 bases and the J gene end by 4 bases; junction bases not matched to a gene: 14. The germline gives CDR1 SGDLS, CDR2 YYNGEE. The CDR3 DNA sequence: TGTGCCAGCAGCGTAGGGGGATGGGCGGTAGCGGGTGCAGATACGCAGTATTTT. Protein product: CASSVGGWAVAGADTQYF.

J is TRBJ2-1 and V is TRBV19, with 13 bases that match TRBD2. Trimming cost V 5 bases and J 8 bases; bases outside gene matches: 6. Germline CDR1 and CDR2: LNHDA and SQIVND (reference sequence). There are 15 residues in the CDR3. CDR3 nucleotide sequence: TGTGCCAGTAGTGTGACTAGCGGGGGGTGGGATGAGCAGTTCTTC. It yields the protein CASSVTSGGWDEQFF.

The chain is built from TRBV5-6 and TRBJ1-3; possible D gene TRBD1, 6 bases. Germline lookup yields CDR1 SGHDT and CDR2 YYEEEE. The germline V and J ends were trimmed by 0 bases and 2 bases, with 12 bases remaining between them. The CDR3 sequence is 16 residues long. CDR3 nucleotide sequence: TGTGCCAGCAGCTTGGGACTGGACAGACCTGGAAACACCATATATTTT. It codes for CASSLGLDRPGNTIYF.

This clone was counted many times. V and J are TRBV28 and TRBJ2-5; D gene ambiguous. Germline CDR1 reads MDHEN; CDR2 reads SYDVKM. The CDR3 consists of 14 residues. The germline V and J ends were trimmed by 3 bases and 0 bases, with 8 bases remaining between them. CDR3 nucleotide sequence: TGTGCCAGCAGTTTTGGCGGTAACCAAGAGACCCAGTACTTC. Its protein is CASSFGGNQETQYF.

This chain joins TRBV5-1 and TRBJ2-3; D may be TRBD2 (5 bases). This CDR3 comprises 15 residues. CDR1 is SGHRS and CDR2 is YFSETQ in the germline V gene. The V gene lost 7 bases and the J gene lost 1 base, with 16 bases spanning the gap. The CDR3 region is CASEAGIRGTDTQYF. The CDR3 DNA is TGCGCCAGCGAGGCGGGTATTCGGGGCACAGATACGCAGTATTTT.

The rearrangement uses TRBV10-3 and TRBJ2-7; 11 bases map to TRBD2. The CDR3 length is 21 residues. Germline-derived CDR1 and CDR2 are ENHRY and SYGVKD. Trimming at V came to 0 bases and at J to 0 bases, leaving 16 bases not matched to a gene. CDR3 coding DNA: TGTGCCATCAGTGAGTCGTGGGGACTAGCGGAGATTGGGGCCTTCTCCTACGAGCAGTACTTC. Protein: CAISESWGLAEIGAFSYEQYF.

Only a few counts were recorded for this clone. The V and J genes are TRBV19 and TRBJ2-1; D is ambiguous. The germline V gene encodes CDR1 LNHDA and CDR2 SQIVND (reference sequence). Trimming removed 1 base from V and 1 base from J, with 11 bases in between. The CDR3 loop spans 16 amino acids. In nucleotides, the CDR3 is TGTGCCAGTAGTATAGCGCCAGCGCGGTCCTACAATGAGCAGTTCTTC. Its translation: CASSIAPARSYNEQFF.

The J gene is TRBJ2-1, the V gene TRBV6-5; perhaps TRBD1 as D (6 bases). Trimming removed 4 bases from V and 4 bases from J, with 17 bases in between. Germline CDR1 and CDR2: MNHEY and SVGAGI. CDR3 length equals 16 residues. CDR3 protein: CASSFTEVGGYNEQFF. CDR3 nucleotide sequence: TGTGCCAGCAGTTTTACGGAAGTAGGGGGTTACAATGAGCAGTTCTTC.